The 29 T cell receptor beta chains in this list originate from one sample, sequenced in a study of blood T cell repertoires in COVID-19. Repertoires were generated with immunoSEQ multiplex PCR, while TCRdb's copy carries only in-frame clones and drops some. The sample yields about 130,000 clones, approximately 83% seen once. Sequencing was performed on peripheral blood. The origin of the receptors is an elderly woman with acute or convalescent COVID-19.

The V gene is TRBV5-3, the J gene TRBJ2-6; TRBD2 might be the D (6 bases). TRBV5-3 is an open reading frame, and its role is uncertain. The V and J ends lost 3 bases and 4 bases respectively, with 23 bases between them. This CDR3 region has 19 residues. The CDR3 DNA sequence: TGTGCCAGAAGCTCGCCTCTGCAGGGAGGAGAGCCCGGGGCCAACGTCCTGACTTTC. As protein: CARSSPLQGGEPGANVLTF.

This chain joins TRBV7-9 and TRBJ1-6; tentatively, D is TRBD1 (5 bases). Trimming removed 7 bases from V and 7 bases from J, with 11 bases in between. Germline loops: CDR1 SEHNR, CDR2 FQNEAQ (reference sequence). CDR3 length: 13 amino acids. The CDR3: CASNQGPNSPLHF. In DNA, the CDR3 is TGTGCCAGCAATCAGGGCCCCAATTCACCCCTCCACTTT.

There are a few counts of this clone. V and J are TRBV12-3 or TRBV12-4 and TRBJ1-3; D might be TRBD1 (5 bases). This CDR3 comprises 12 residues. V lost 4 bases to trimming and J lost 10 bases, with 11 bases between them. The CDR3 DNA reads TGTGCCAGCAGTTACGGGACTTTGACCATATATTTT. It specifies CASSYGTLTIYF.

The V and J genes are TRBV5-6 and TRBJ2-1; 8 bases line up with TRBD1. This CDR3 region has 14 residues. Trimming cost V 2 bases and J 4 bases; bases outside gene matches: 2. Germline CDR1 and CDR2: SGHDT and YYEEEE. Here the CDR3 DNA reads TGTGCCAGCAGCTTCAGGACAGGGTACAATGAGCAGTTCTTC. Protein: CASSFRTGYNEQFF.

This clone was counted a single time. V gene TRBV6-5 combines with J gene TRBJ1-2; D possibly corresponds to TRBD1 (5 bases). The germline V gene has CDR1 MNHEY and CDR2 SVGAGI. The V end lost 6 bases, the J end lost 3 bases, and 17 bases lay between the germline ends. The CDR3 spans 15 residues. The CDR3 sequence: CASSPPGMGHYGYTF. CDR3 DNA sequence: TGTGCCAGCAGCCCACCTGGAATGGGGCACTATGGCTACACCTTC.

This clone was recorded only once. CDR3 sequence (DNA): TGTGCCAGCAGCCCCCAGTCCCGGGGAGTGGCGGCTTTCTTT. This translates into CASSPQSRGVAAFF. The J gene is TRBJ1-1, the V gene TRBV9; D unresolved. Per germline, CDR1 SGDLS and CDR2 YYNGEE. The CDR3 contains 14 residues. Trimming pared 4 bases from V and 11 bases from J, leaving 21 bases between.

With regard to this clone: One junction end does not reproduce the germline sequence, and a read error may be involved. The chain links TRBV7-8 to TRBJ1-2; D unresolved. CDR1 is SGHVS and CDR2 is FQNEAQ in the germline V gene. The CDR3 runs to 14 residues. The CDR3 bases are TGTGCCAGCAGTCCGCAGGCCTCTGACTACGGCTACACCTTC. Protein sequence: CASSPQASDYGYTF.

This clone was observed a handful of times. The chain carries TRBV19 and TRBJ1-4; D is perhaps TRBD1 (6 bases). Germline CDR1 and CDR2: LNHDA and SQIVND (reference sequence). The V end lost 5 bases, the J end lost 8 bases, and 18 bases lay between the germline ends. The CDR3 has 15 residues. The DNA of the CDR3 is TGTGCCAGTAGTCCTACCGGGACAAGCGGCGAAAAACTGTTTTTT. This translates into CASSPTGTSGEKLFF.

The genes are TRBV25-1 and TRBJ2-1; 10 positions match TRBD1. V shed 3 bases and J 7 bases; nucleotides not matched to a gene: 9. There are 16 residues in the CDR3. Germline CDR1 is MGHDK and CDR2 is SYGVNS. CDR3 coding DNA: TGTGCCAGCAGTGACCCCAGACAGGGGGCGCGAAATGAGCAGTTCTTC. It specifies CASSDPRQGARNEQFF.

The count of this clone is one. The chain carries TRBV5-4 and TRBJ2-1, with TRBD1 matching 10 bases. This CDR3 has 16 residues. V lost 4 bases to trimming and J lost 4 bases; unmatched junction nucleotides: 8. Germline assignment: CDR1 SGHNT and CDR2 YYREEE (reference sequence). CDR3 amino acids: CASSTVGQGPYNEQFF. The CDR3 DNA reads TGTGCCAGCAGCACGGTGGGACAGGGGCCGTACAATGAGCAGTTCTTC.

The rearrangement uses TRBV5-1 and TRBJ1-6; D may be TRBD1 (5 bases). V was clipped by 0 bases and J by 10 bases, with 14 bases between them. This CDR3 has 15 amino acids. Germline V gene sequence: CDR1 SGHRS, CDR2 YFSETQ. In nucleotides, the CDR3 is TGCGCCAGCAGCTTGGCGGGGGTGGAGGGGTCACCCCTCCACTTT. Encoded protein: CASSLAGVEGSPLHF.

The chain carries TRBV9 and TRBJ1-6; TRBD1 is a possible D gene (5 bases). CDR3 size: 14 residues. V shed 4 bases and J shed 8 bases, with 13 bases lying between them. From germline, CDR1 is SGDLS and CDR2 YYNGEE. The CDR3 reads CASSRTGKDSPLHF. The CDR3 DNA reads as TGTGCCAGCAGCCGAACAGGCAAGGATTCACCCCTCCACTTT.

CDR3 region: CASSEIRGTEAFF. CDR3 sequence (DNA): TGCGCCAGCAGTGAGATTCGAGGGACTGAAGCTTTCTTT. The chain uses TRBV10-1 and TRBJ1-1; D uncertain. This CDR3 spans 13 amino acids. CDR1 is WNHNN, CDR2 SYGVQD, per germline (reference sequence). The V end was cut by 2 bases, the J end by 5 bases, with 9 bases between.

The gene calls are TRBV3-1 (or the pseudogene TRBV3-2) and TRBJ1-6; no definite D call. The germline V gene encodes CDR1 LGHDT and CDR2 YNNKEL (reference sequence). CDR3 size: 14 residues. V lost 3 bases, J lost 7 bases, and 10 bases lay in between. CDR3 DNA sequence: TGTGCCAGCAGCCACGGAGCCATAAATTCACCCCTCCACTTT. This codes for CASSHGAINSPLHF.

J is TRBJ1-2 and V is TRBV19; D gene ambiguous. Germline V lookup: CDR1 LNHDA, CDR2 SQIVND (reference sequence). This CDR3 has 15 residues. V lost 0 bases, J lost 4 bases, and 12 bases lay in between. The CDR3 sequence: CASSIDKVSGYGYTF. The CDR3 DNA sequence: TGTGCCAGTAGTATAGATAAGGTGTCGGGCTATGGCTACACCTTC.

The CDR3 here is CASSQTGPGKGYTF. The CDR3 DNA reads TGTGCCAGCAGCCAAACCGGCCCGGGGAAGGGCTACACCTTC. The rearrangement uses TRBV14 and TRBJ1-2; unclear D gene. Trimming stripped 2 bases from V and 8 bases from J, with 15 bases between. The germline V gene encodes CDR1 SGHDN and CDR2 FVKESK. This CDR3 region has 14 residues. The full variable domain, in which reference TRBV14 and TRBJ1-2 provide the parts outside the CDR3, is EAGVTQFPSHSVIEKGQTVTLRCDPISGHDNLYWYRRVMGKEIKFLLHFVKESKQDESGMPNNRFLAERTGGTYSTLKVQPAELEDSGVYFCASSQTGPGKGYTFGSGTRLTVV.

V gene TRBV18 combines with J gene TRBJ1-4; 8 bases line up with TRBD1. V trimming: 0 bases; J trimming: 7 bases; junction bases outside the gene matches: 4. CDR1 is KGHSH and CDR2 is LQKENI in the germline V gene. The CDR3 has 15 residues. The CDR3 region is CASSPPTGAFEKLFF. As DNA, the CDR3 is TGTGCCAGCTCACCACCGACAGGGGCTTTTGAAAAACTGTTTTTT.

This rearrangement joins TRBV6-5 to TRBJ1-5; the D is unclear. The CDR3 is 13 amino acids. V was clipped by 5 bases and J by 6 bases, with 11 bases between them. Germline loops: CDR1 MNHEY, CDR2 SVGAGI. CDR3 coding DNA: TGTGCCAGCAGTCGGGGTACGGGTCAGCCCCAGCATTTT. Its translation: CASSRGTGQPQHF.

This sequence joins TRBV5-1 and TRBJ2-7, with 7 bases identical to TRBD1. The CDR3 sequence is 17 residues long. V lost 1 base, J lost 0 bases, and 10 bases stayed unmatched. CDR1 SGHRS and CDR2 YFSETQ come from the germline V gene. The DNA for the CDR3 is TGCGCCAGCAGCTTGAGTCCCAGGGGGACAACCTCCTACGAGCAGTACTTC. The encoded protein is CASSLSPRGTTSYEQYF.

The chain carries TRBV9 and TRBJ2-6; no firm D call. The V end lost 5 bases, the J end lost 4 bases, and 10 bases lay between the germline ends. This CDR3 spans 14 amino acids. Germline CDR1 reads SGDLS; CDR2 reads YYNGEE. The DNA of the CDR3 is TGTGCCAGCAGTAGCACGGCAGGGGCCAACGTCCTGACTTTC. It is translated as CASSSTAGANVLTF.

This clone was picked up a small number of times. The CDR3, as DNA: TGTGCCATCAGCTCAAGATCCGGACAGGGTCAGTATGGCTACACCTTC. Translating it yields CAISSRSGQGQYGYTF. The chain uses TRBV10-3 and TRBJ1-2, with TRBD1 matching 8 bases. The CDR3 loop spans 16 amino acids. Germline assignment: CDR1 ENHRY and CDR2 SYGVKD. J gave up 5 bases and V 6 bases, and 14 bases lay outside the gene matches.

In regard to this clone: Other DNA sequences in the same sample also yield this CDR3. The chain recombines TRBV9 with TRBJ1-1; tentative D call: TRBD1 (6 bases). Germline values: CDR1 SGDLS, CDR2 YYNGEE. This CDR3 has 14 amino acids. V lost 0 bases, J lost 3 bases, and 9 bases lay in between. The CDR3 coding sequence is TGTGCCAGCAGCGTAGGTCACAGGGACACTGAAGCTTTCTTT. It codes for CASSVGHRDTEAFF.

This clone was seen just once. This chain links TRBV29-1 with TRBJ1-1; TRBD1 matches 11 bases. The CDR3 covers 13 residues. Germline-derived CDR1 and CDR2 are SQVTM and ANQGSEA. V was clipped by 4 bases and J by 3 bases; unmatched bases: 1. CDR3 loop: CSVGDRGDTEAFF. CDR3 bases: TGCAGCGTTGGGGACAGGGGGGACACTGAAGCTTTCTTT.

The gene calls are TRBV2 and TRBJ2-5, with a possible D match to TRBD1 (6 bases). CDR1 is SNHLY, CDR2 FYNNEI, per germline. Trimming pared 8 bases from V and 2 bases from J, leaving 12 bases between. The CDR3 spans 13 residues. CDR3 sequence reads: CASDRSSQETQYF. The CDR3 nucleotides read TGTGCCAGCGACAGGTCGAGTCAAGAGACCCAGTACTTC.

The chain carries TRBV19 and TRBJ2-1; 11 bases are a match to TRBD1. Germline values: CDR1 LNHDA, CDR2 SQIVND (reference sequence). The CDR3 runs 15 residues. The trim removed 1 base at V and 6 bases at J, leaving 2 bases unmatched. The CDR3 sequence is CASSIAGTGGNEQFF. CDR3 nucleotides: TGTGCCAGTAGTATAGCCGGGACAGGGGGCAATGAGCAGTTCTTC.

This chain uses TRBV12-3 or TRBV12-4 with TRBJ1-2, with D perhaps matching TRBD1 (6 bases). The CDR3 spans 13 residues. V lost 5 bases and J 2 bases, leaving 9 bases between the germline ends. The CDR3: CASSGQTNYGYTF. The CDR3 DNA reads TGTGCCAGCAGTGGACAGACCAACTATGGCTACACCTTC.

The gene calls are TRBV29-1 and TRBJ1-2, with 11 bases fitting TRBD1. The CDR3 is 15 amino acids. Germline lookup yields CDR1 SQVTM and CDR2 ANQGSEA. J gave up 4 bases and V 6 bases, and 10 bases lay outside the gene matches. The CDR3 sequence: CSVPRDRGWTYGYTF. CDR3 coding DNA: TGCAGCGTCCCACGGGACAGGGGGTGGACCTATGGCTACACCTTC.

The chain recombines TRBV4-2 with TRBJ2-3, with 8 nucleotides matching TRBD1. The CDR3 has 16 amino acids. Per the germline V gene, CDR1 is LGHNA and CDR2 is YNFKEQ. Germline trimming cut 1 base from V and 4 bases from J; bases unmatched to any gene: 7. CDR3 protein: CASSQGTGNRADTQYF. CDR3 coding DNA: TGTGCCAGCAGCCAAGGGACAGGGAATCGGGCAGATACGCAGTATTTT.

Note on this clone: Other nucleotide sequences from this sample produce the same CDR3. This chain uses TRBV3-1 (or the pseudogene TRBV3-2) with TRBJ1-6; perhaps TRBD1 as D (6 bases). Germline V gene sequence: CDR1 LGHDT, CDR2 YNNKEL (reference sequence). The CDR3 length is 14 residues. Between the trimmed V and J ends, which lost 3 bases and 7 bases, there was a span of 10 bases. The CDR3, as DNA: TGTGCCAGCAGCCAGGGGGCGGAGAATTCACCCCTCCACTTT. Protein sequence: CASSQGAENSPLHF.